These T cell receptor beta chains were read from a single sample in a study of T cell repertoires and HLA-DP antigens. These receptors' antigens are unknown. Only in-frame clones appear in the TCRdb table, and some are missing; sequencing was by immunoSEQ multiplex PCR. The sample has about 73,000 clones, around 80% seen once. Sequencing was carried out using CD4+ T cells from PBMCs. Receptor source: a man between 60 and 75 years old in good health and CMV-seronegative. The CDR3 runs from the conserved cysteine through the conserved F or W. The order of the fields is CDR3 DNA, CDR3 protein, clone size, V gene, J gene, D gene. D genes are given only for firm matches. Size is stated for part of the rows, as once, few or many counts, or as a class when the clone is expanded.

TGTGCCACCAGGCGGGAACATTACAATGAGCAGTTCTTC	CATRREHYNEQFF	NA	TRBV2	TRBJ2-1	NA
TGTGCCATCACCCAAGGGAGCTCTGGGGCCAACGTCCTGACTTTC	CAITQGSSGANVLTF	NA	TRBV10-3	TRBJ2-6	NA
TGTGCCAGCAGCTTGGGCAGGGTTAACTATGGCTACACCTTC	CASSLGRVNYGYTF	NA	TRBV5-6	TRBJ1-2	NA
TGTGCCAGCAGTTACAGCGGCAGGGGGCGCGGGACTGAAGCTTTCTTT	CASSYSGRGRGTEAFF	NA	TRBV6-6	TRBJ1-1	TRBD1
TGTGCCAGCAGCTCGTCAGACAGGGGCAAGGGCTATGGCTACACCTTC	CASSSSDRGKGYGYTF	once	TRBV7-2	TRBJ1-2	TRBD1
TGTGCCAGCAGTTTCGGGGGGCGCGGATTTGCTGAAGCTTTCTTT	CASSFGGRGFAEAFF	NA	TRBV28	TRBJ1-1	NA
TGTGCCAGCTTTACGGCGGGAGTCACGGCAGATACGCAGTATTTT	CASFTAGVTADTQYF	NA	TRBV5-6	TRBJ2-3	TRBD2
TGTGCCAGCAGCCGGGGCCGGGAACAGGGTGTAGCTTTCTTT	CASSRGREQGVAFF	few	TRBV7-9	TRBJ1-1	NA
TGTGCCAGTAGTATGGGAGGACAGGTCTATGGCTACACCTTC	CASSMGGQVYGYTF	NA	TRBV19	TRBJ1-2	TRBD1
TGCGCCAGCAGCCAAGGTGACAGGGGCTGGGGGGATGAGCAGTTCTTC	CASSQGDRGWGDEQFF	NA	TRBV4-1	TRBJ2-1	TRBD1
TGTGCCAGCAGTGAACAGGGCAGGTCCTCTGGAAACACCATATATTTT	CASSEQGRSSGNTIYF	NA	TRBV2	TRBJ1-3	NA
TGTGCCAGCAGCCCGACCAGGGTGGCCACTGAAGCTTTCTTT	CASSPTRVATEAFF	NA	TRBV28	TRBJ1-1	NA
TGTGCCAGCACTCCGACAGGGAATCAGCCCCAGCATTTT	CASTPTGNQPQHF	NA	TRBV6-1	TRBJ1-5	TRBD1
TGTGCCAGCAGGGTCGTGGACACCGGGGAGCTGTTTTTT	CASRVVDTGELFF	NA	TRBV7-6	TRBJ2-2	NA
TGTGCCAGCAGCTTGGGTGAGACCTCGACACCCCTCCACTTT	CASSLGETSTPLHF	NA	TRBV5-5	TRBJ1-6	NA
TGTGCCAGCAGCTCGGGACTAGCGGGGACTAGCTCCTACAATGAGCAGTTCTTC	CASSSGLAGTSSYNEQFF	NA	TRBV7-6	TRBJ2-1	TRBD2
TGTGCCAGCAGCTTGGACAGATGGGAAGCTTTCTTT	CASSLDRWEAFF	NA	TRBV5-4	TRBJ1-1	NA
TGTGCCAGCAGCTTAGATAGACTTCACACAGATACGCAGTATTTT	CASSLDRLHTDTQYF	NA	TRBV7-2	TRBJ2-3	NA